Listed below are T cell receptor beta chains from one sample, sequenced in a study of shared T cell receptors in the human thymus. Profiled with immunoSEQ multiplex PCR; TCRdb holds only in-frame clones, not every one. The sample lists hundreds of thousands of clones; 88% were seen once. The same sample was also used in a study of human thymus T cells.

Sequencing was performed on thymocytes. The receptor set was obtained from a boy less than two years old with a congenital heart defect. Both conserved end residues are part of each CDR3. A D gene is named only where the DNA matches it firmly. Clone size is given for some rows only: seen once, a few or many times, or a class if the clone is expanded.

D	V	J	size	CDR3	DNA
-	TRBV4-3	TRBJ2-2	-	CASSQDFTGELFF	TGCGCCAGCAGCCAAGACTTCACCGGGGAGCTGTTTTTT
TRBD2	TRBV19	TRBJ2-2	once	CARRESVAGELFF	TGTGCCCGGCGGGAGTCGGTTGCCGGGGAGCTGTTTTTT
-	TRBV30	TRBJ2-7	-	CAWRGLGKWAADEQYF	TGTGCCTGGAGGGGACTCGGGAAGTGGGCAGCCGACGAGCAGTACTTC
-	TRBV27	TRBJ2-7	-	CASSWGTSYEQYF	TGTGCCAGCAGTTGGGGGACAAGTTACGAGCAGTACTTC
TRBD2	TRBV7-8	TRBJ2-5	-	CASSPSALAGELETQYF	TGTGCCAGCAGCCCAAGTGCACTAGCGGGAGAGTTGGAGACCCAGTACTTC
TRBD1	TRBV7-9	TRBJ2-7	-	CASSPGTDFYEQYF	TGTGCCAGCAGCCCCGGGACAGACTTCTACGAGCAGTACTTC
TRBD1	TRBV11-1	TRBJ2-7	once	CASSPRTGGFDEQYF	TGTGCCAGCAGCCCCCGGACAGGGGGCTTCGACGAGCAGTACTTC
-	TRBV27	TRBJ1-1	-	CASGKSIDTEAFF	TGTGCCAGCGGCAAATCAATTGACACTGAAGCTTTCTTT
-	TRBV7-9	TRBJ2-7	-	CASSYGAHEQYF	TGTGCCAGCAGTTACGGAGCCCACGAGCAGTACTTC
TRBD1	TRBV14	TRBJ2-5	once	CASSQDRTGPQETQYF	TGTGCCAGCAGCCAAGATAGGACAGGGCCTCAAGAGACCCAGTACTTC
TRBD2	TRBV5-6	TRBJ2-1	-	CASSLVGGRGNEQFF	TGTGCCAGCAGCCTCGTCGGGGGGAGAGGGAATGAGCAGTTCTTC
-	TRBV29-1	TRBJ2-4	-	CSVERGGKNIQYF	TGCAGCGTTGAACGCGGAGGCAAAAACATTCAGTACTTC
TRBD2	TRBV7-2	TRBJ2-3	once	CASSSRGGRRTDTQYF	TGTGCCAGCAGCTCCCGGGGCGGGAGAAGGACAGATACGCAGTATTTT
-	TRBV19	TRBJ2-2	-	CATDSTNTGELFF	TGTGCCACGGACAGTACGAACACCGGGGAGCTGTTTTTT
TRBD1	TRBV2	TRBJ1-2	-	CASSNHRGGYGYTF	TGTGCCAGCAGTAACCACAGGGGTGGCTATGGCTACACCTTC
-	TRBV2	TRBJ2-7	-	CASRGHRHEQYF	TGTGCCAGCCGAGGTCATCGGCACGAGCAGTACTTC
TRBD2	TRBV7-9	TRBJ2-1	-	CASSLASGTSGNEQFF	TGTGCCAGCAGCTTAGCCTCCGGGACTAGCGGCAATGAGCAGTTCTTC
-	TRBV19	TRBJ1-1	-	CASSIQQGWNTEAFF	TGTGCCAGTAGTATCCAACAGGGTTGGAACACTGAAGCTTTCTTT
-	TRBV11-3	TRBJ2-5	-	CASSLADLVGETQYF	TGTGCCAGCAGCTTAGCGGATCTAGTCGGGGAGACCCAGTACTTC
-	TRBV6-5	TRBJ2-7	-	CASSYTGDFSYEQYF	TGTGCCAGCAGTTACACAGGGGACTTCTCCTACGAGCAGTACTTC
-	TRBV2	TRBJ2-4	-	CASSEIGGKNIQYF	TGTGCCAGCAGTGAAATCGGTGGCAAAAACATTCAGTACTTC
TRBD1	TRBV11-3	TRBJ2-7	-	CASSLDPGQGADNEQYF	TGTGCCAGCAGCTTAGACCCCGGACAGGGGGCCGACAACGAGCAGTACTTC
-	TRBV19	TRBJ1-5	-	CASKGRNSNQPQHF	TGTGCCAGTAAAGGCAGGAATAGCAATCAGCCCCAGCATTTT
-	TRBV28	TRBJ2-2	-	CASIQQGYTGELFF	TGTGCCAGCATCCAACAGGGTTACACCGGGGAGCTGTTTTTT
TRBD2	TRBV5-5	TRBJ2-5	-	CASSFGLAGGQETQYF	TGTGCCAGCAGCTTTGGACTAGCGGGAGGTCAAGAGACCCAGTACTTC
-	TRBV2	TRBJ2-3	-	CASRHRDRLTDTQYF	TGTGCCAGCAGACACAGGGATAGGCTCACAGATACGCAGTATTTT